Sequencing of this T cell receptor (beta chain) was carried out in a study of cytotoxic CD8 clonotypes in ibrutinib-treated CLL. At the level of the study: Patients: some 11 relapsed/refractory, under 16 treatment-naive, under 18 IGHV unmutated. Study-wide findings and caveats: The study found clonality rose at ibrutinib response, then fell toward baseline at progression. Measured clonality at baseline was greater than in age-matched healthy donors and tracked with circulating CD8+ T-cell counts.

This clone occurred once. Its specificity is unknown. Per germline, CDR1 MGHRA and CDR2 YSYEKL. Trimming cost V 6 bases and J 1 base, with 12 bases left between them. This CDR3 region has 14 residues. Measured with immunoSEQ multiplex PCR; TCRdb has only the in-frame clones, and not every one. The top ten clones hold about 7.6% of a sample with about 140,000 clones, about 84% of them seen once. TCR beta libraries used around 2 micrograms of genomic DNA from cryopreserved PBMCs. This receptor was identified in a human donor with chronic lymphocytic leukemia. The V and J genes are TRBV4-1 and TRBJ1-1; weak D call: TRBD1 (6 bases). The starting material was PBMCs, obtained after 36 months of ibrutinib treatment. The DNA for the CDR3 is TGCGCCAGCAGTTCCCCGACAGGGAACACTGAAGCTTTCTTT. It encodes CASSSPTGNTEAFF.